This T cell receptor beta chain was sequenced for a study of CD8 T cells in ankylosing spondylitis. The study's findings and limits: A subset of motif variants has previously been described in the synovial fluid and blood of reactive arthritis. Reportedly, disease-linked clones are significantly enriched in ankylosing spondylitis patients' matched synovial fluid.

TCRdb passed the 5' RACE reads through MiXCR, listing each CDR3 protein once. In the table there are roughly 250,000 distinct CDR3 sequences, over 8.5% of which are singletons. This clonotype was detected ten times or more. Its antigen is not identified. Trimming removed 3 bases at V and 0 bases at J, with 13 bases between. Germline CDR1 reads LGHDT; CDR2 reads YNNKEL (reference sequence). This CDR3 contains 16 residues. The sequence came from a male donor with ankylosing spondylitis or in good health (not recorded which). Sequenced material: blood, either unsorted or a sorted T cell fraction (not recorded which). The rearrangement links TRBV3-1 to TRBJ2-3, with D perhaps TRBD1 (6 bases). The CDR3 region is CASSHDRSTSTDTQYF. As DNA, the CDR3 is TGTGCCAGCAGCCATGACAGGAGTACTAGCACAGATACGCAGTATTTT.